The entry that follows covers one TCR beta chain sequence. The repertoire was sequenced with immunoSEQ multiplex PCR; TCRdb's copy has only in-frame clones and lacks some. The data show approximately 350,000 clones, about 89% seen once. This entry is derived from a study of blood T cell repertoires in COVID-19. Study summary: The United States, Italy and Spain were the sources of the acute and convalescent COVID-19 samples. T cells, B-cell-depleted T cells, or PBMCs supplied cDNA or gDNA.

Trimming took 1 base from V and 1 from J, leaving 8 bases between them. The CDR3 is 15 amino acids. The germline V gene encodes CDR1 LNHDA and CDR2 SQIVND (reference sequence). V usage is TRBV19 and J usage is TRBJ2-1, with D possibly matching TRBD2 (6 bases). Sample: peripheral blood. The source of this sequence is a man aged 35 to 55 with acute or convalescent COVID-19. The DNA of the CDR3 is TGTGCCAGTAGTATAGCAGGGAGGTCCTACAATGAGCAGTTCTTC. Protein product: CASSIAGRSYNEQFF.